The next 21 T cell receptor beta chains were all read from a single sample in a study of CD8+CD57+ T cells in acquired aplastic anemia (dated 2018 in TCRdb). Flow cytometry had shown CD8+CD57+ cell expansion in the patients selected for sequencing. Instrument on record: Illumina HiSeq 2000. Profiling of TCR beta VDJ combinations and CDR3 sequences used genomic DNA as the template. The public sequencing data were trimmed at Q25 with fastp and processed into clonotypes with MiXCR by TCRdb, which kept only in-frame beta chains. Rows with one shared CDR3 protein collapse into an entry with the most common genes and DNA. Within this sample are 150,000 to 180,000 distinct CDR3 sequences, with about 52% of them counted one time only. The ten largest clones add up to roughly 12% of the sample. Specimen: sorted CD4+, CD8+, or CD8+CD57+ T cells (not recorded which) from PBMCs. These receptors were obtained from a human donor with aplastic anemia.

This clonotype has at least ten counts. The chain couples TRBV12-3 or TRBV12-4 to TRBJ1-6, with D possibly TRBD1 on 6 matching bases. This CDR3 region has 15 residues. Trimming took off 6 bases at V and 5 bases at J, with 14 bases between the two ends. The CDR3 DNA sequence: TGTGCCAGCAGGGTGGGACACGGCAATAATTCACCCCTCCACTTT. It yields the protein CASRVGHGNNSPLHF.

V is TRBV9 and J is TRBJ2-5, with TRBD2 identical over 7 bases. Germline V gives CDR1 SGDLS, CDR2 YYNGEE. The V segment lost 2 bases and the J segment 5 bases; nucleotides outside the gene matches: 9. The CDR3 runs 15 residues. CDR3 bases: TGTGCCAGCAGCGTCGGGGAGGGAGCTTCGGAGACCCAGTACTTC. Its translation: CASSVGEGASETQYF.

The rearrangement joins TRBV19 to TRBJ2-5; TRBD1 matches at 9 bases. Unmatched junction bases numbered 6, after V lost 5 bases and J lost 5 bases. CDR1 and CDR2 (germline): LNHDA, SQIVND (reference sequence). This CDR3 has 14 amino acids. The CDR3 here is CASSPGQGAETQYF. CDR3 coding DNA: TGTGCCAGTAGTCCGGGACAGGGTGCGGAGACCCAGTACTTC.

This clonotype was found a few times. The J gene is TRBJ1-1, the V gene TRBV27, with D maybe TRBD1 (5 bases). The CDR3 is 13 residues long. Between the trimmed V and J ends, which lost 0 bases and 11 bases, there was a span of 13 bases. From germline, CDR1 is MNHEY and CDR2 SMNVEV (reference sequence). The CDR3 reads CASSLSPGVGAFF. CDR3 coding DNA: TGTGCCAGCAGTTTATCCCCGGGGGTGGGGGCTTTCTTT.

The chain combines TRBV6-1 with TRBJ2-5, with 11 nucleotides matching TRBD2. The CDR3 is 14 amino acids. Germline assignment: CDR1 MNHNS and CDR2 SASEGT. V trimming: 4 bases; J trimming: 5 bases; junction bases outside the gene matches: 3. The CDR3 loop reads CASSVAGGPETQYF. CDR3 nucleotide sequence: TGTGCCAGCAGTGTAGCGGGGGGGCCGGAGACCCAGTACTTC.

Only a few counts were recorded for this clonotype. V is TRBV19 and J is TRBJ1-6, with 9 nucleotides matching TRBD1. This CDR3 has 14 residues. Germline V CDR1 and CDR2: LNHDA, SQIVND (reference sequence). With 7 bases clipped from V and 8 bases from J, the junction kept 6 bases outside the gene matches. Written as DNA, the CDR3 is TGTGCCAGTACCAGGACAGGGGTCGATTCACCCCTCCACTTT. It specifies CASTRTGVDSPLHF.

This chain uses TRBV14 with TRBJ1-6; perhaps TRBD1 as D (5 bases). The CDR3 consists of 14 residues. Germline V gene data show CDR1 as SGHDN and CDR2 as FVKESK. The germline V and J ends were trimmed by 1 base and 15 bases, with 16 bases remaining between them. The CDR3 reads CASSQAGGNIGLHF. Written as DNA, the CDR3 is TGTGCCAGCAGCCAAGCCGGGGGGAATATAGGCCTCCACTTT. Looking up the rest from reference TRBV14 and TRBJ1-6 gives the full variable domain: EAGVTQFPSHSVIEKGQTVTLRCDPISGHDNLYWYRRVMGKEIKFLLHFVKESKQDESGMPNNRFLAERTGGTYSTLKVQPAELEDSGVYFCASSQAGGNIGLHFGNGTRLTVT.

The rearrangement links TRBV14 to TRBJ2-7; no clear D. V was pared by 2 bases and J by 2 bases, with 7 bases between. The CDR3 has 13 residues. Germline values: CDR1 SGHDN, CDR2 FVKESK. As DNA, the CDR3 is TGTGCCAGCAGCCAATGGAACACCTACGAGCAGTACTTC. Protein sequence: CASSQWNTYEQYF. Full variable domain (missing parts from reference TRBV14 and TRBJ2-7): EAGVTQFPSHSVIEKGQTVTLRCDPISGHDNLYWYRRVMGKEIKFLLHFVKESKQDESGMPNNRFLAERTGGTYSTLKVQPAELEDSGVYFCASSQWNTYEQYFGPGTRLTVT.

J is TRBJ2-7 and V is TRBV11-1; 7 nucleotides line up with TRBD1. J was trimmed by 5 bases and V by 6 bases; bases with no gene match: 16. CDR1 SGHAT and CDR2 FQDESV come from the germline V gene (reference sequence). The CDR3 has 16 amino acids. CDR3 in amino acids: CASSARPAGTAHEQYF. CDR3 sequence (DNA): TGTGCCAGCAGTGCTAGGCCGGCAGGGACAGCCCACGAGCAGTACTTC.

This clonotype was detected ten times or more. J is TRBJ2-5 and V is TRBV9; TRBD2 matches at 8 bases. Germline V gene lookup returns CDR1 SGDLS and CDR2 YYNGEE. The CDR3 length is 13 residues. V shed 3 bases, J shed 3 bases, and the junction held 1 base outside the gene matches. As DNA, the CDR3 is TGTGCCAGCAGCGATAGCGGGGAAGAGACCCAGTACTTC. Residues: CASSDSGEETQYF.

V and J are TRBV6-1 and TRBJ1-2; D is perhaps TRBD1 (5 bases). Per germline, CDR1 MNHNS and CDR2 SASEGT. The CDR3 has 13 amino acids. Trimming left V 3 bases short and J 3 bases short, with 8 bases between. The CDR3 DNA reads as TGTGCCAGCAGTGATACAGGCTACTATGGCTACACCTTC. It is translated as CASSDTGYYGYTF.

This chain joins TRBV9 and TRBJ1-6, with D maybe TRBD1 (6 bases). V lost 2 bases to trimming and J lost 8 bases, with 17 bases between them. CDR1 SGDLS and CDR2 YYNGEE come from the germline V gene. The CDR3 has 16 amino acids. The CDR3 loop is CASSVNPGQSDSPLHF. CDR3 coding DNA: TGTGCCAGCAGCGTTAACCCCGGACAGTCGGATTCACCCCTCCACTTT.

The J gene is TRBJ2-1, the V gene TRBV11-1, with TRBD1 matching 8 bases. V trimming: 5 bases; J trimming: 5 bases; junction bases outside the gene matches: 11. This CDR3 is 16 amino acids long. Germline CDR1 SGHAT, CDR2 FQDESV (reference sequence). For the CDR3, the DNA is TGTGCCAGCAGCACCAACCGGGACAGGTTCAACAATGAGCAGTTCTTC. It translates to CASSTNRDRFNNEQFF. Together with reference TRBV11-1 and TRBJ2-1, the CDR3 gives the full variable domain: EAEVAQSPRYKITEKSQAVAFWCDPISGHATLYWYRQILGQGPELLVQFQDESVVDDSQLPKDRFSAERLKGVDSTLKIQPAELGDSAMYLCASSTNRDRFNNEQFFGPGTRLTVL.

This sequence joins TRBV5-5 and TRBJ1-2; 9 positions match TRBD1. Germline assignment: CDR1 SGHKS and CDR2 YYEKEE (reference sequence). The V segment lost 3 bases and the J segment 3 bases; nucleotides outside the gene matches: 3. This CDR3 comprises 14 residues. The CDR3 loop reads CASSSGQGDYGYTF. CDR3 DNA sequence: TGTGCCAGCAGCTCGGGACAGGGTGACTATGGCTACACCTTC.

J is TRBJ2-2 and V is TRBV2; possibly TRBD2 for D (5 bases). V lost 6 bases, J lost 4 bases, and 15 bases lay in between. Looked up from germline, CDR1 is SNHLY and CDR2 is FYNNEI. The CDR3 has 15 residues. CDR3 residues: CASSVQRQITGELFF. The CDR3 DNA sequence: TGTGCCAGCAGCGTCCAGCGGCAAATCACCGGGGAGCTGTTTTTT.

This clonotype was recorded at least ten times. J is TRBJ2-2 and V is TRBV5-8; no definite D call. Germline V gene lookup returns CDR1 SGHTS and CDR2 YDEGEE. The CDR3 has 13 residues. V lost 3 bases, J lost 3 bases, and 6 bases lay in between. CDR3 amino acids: CASSSGYTGELFF. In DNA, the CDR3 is TGTGCCAGCAGCTCAGGCTACACCGGGGAGCTGTTTTTT.

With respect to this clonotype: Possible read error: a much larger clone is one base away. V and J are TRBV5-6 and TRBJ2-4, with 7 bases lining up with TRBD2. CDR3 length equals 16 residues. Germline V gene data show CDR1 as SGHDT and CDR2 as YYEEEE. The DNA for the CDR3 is TGTGCCAGCAGGGAGTCGGGGGGTTTAGCCAAAAGCATTCAGTACTTC. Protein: CASRESGGLAKSIQYF.

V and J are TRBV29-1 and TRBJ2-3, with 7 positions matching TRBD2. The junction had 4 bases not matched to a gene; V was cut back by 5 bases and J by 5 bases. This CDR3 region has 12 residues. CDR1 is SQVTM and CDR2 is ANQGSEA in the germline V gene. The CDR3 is CSVTVAGDTQYF. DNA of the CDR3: TGCAGCGTTACCGTAGCGGGAGATACGCAGTATTTT.

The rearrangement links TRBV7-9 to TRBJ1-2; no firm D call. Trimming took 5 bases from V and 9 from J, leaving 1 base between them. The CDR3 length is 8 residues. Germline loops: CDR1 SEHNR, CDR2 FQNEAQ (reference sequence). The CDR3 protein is CASSRYTF. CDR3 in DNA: TGTGCCAGCAGCCGCTACACCTTC.

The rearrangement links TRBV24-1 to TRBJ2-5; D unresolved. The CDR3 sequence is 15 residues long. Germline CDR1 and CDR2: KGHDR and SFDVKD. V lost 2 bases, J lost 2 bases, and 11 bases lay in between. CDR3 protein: CATSDSGPTQETQYF. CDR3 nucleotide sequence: TGTGCCACCAGTGATTCCGGGCCGACTCAAGAGACCCAGTACTTC.

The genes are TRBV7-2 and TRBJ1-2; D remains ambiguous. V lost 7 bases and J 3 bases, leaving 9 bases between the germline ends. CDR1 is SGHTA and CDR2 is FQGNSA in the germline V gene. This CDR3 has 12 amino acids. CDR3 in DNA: TGTGCCAGCACCAGCTCGGACTATGGCTACACCTTC. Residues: CASTSSDYGYTF. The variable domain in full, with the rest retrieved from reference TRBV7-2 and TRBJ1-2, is GAGVSQSPSNKVTEKGKDVELRCDPISGHTALYWYRQSLGQGLEFLIYFQGNSAPDKSGLPSDRFSAERTGGSVSTLTIQRTQQEDSAVYLCASTSSDYGYTFGSGTRLTVV.